This TCR beta chain is drawn from a study of blood T cell repertoires in COVID-19. Clones were read by immunoSEQ multiplex PCR, and TCRdb kept only the in-frame ones, dropping some. This sample has some 510,000 clones; roughly 90% occur once, and the top ten carry around 1.9%. Sequencing input: PBMCs or T cells enriched from blood (not recorded which). The sequence derives from a woman in her thirties or forties who had recovered from COVID-19.

CDR3 protein: CASKDRNTEAFF. The DNA of the CDR3 is TGTGCCAGCAAAGACAGGAACACTGAAGCTTTCTTT. The gene calls are TRBV6-5 and TRBJ1-1; tentatively, D is TRBD1 (5 bases). This CDR3 region has 12 residues. CDR1 and CDR2 (germline): MNHEY, SVGAGI. Trimming took off 7 bases at V and 1 base at J, with 7 bases between the two ends.